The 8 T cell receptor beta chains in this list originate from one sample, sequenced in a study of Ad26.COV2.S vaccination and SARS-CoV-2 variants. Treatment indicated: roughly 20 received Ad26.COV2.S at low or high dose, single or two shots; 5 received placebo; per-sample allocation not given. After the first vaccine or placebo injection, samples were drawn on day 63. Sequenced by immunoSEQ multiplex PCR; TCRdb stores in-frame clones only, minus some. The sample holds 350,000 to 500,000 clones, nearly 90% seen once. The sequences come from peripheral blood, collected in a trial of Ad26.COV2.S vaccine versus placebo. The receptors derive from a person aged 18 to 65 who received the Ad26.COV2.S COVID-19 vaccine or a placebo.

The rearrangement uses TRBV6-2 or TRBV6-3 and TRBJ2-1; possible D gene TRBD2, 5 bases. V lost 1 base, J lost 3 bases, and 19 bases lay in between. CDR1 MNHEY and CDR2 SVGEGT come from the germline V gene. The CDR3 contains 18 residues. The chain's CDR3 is CASSYYLNRGTGYNEQFF. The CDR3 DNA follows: TGTGCCAGCAGTTACTACTTAAACCGGGGAACTGGCTACAATGAGCAGTTCTTC.

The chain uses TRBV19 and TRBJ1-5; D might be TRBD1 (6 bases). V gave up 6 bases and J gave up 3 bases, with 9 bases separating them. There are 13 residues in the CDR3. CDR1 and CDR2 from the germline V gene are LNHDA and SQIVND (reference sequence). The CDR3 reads CASRGQYNQPQHF. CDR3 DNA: TGTGCCAGTAGAGGACAGTACAATCAGCCCCAGCATTTT.

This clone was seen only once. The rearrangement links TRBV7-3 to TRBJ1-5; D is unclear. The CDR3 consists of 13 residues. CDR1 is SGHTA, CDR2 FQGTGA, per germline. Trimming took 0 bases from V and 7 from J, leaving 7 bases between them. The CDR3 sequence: CASSLTVGQPQHF. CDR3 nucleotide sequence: TGTGCCAGCAGCTTAACGGTGGGGCAGCCCCAGCATTTT.

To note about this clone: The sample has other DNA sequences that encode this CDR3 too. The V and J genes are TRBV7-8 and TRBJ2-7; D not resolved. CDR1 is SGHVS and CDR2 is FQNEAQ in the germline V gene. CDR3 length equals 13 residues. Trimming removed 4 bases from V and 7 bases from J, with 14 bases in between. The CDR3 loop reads CASSSARNSEQYV. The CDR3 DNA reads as TGTGCCAGCAGCTCAGCTCGGAATAGTGAGCAGTACGTC.

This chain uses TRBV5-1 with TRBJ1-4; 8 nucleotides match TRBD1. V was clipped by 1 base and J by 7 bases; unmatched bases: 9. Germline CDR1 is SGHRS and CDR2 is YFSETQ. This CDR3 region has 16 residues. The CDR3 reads CASSLMSGGGGEKLFF. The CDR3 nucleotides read TGCGCCAGCAGCTTGATGTCAGGGGGCGGAGGTGAAAAACTGTTTTTT.

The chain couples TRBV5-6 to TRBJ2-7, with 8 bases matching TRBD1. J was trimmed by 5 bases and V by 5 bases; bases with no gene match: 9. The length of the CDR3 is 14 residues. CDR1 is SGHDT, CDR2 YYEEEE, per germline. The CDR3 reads CASSYMDRENEQYF. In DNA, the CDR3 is TGTGCCAGCAGTTATATGGACAGGGAGAACGAGCAGTACTTC.

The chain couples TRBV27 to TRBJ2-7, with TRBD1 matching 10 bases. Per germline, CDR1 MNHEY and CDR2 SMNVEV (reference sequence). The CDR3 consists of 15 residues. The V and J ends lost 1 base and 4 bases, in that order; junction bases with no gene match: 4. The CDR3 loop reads CASSLLGTGVYEQYF. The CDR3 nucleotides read TGTGCCAGCAGTTTATTGGGGACAGGGGTATACGAGCAGTACTTC.

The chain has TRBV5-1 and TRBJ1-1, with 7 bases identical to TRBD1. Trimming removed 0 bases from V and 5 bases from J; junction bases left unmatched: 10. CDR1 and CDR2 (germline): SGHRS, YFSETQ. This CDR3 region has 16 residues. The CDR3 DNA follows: TGCGCCAGCAGCTTGGTGCCGAACAGGGGAGAGACTGAAGCTTTCTTT. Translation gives CASSLVPNRGETEAFF.